Sequencing of this TCR beta chain was carried out in a study of shared clonotypes between healthy human individuals. Study information: CD8 memory received one plate per donor, CD8 naive two, CD4 memory three and CD4 naive three.

The CDR3 sequence is 14 residues long. V dropped 0 bases and J dropped 0 bases, with 5 bases sitting between them. Germline CDR1 is SEHNR and CDR2 is FQNEAQ (reference sequence). Genomic DNA belonging to each subset was distributed in equal measure over several immunoSEQ plates. Sequenced by immunoSEQ multiplex PCR; TCRdb stores in-frame clones only, minus some. The sample yields 1 million to 1.3 million clones, around 82% seen once. The sample taken for sequencing was memory CD4+ T cells from PBMCs. Documented subset: CD45RA-negative fraction. This receptor was identified in a man younger than 35 in good health. Some clones in this sample may be carry-over from other donors' samples. This chain connects TRBV7-9 to TRBJ1-1, with unresolved D. The CDR3: CASSLAVLNTEAFF. In nucleotides, the CDR3 is TGTGCCAGCAGCTTAGCGGTCCTGAACACTGAAGCTTTCTTT.